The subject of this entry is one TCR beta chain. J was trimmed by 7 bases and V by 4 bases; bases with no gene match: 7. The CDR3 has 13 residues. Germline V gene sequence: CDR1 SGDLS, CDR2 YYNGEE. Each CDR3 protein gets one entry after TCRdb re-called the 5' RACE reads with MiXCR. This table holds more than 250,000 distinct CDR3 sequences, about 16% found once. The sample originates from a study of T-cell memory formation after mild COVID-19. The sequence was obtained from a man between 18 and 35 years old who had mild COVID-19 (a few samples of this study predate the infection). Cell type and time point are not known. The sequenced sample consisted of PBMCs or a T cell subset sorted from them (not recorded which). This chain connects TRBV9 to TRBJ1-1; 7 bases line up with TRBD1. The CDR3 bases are TGTGCCAGCAGCCCTAGGGGGCGAGGTGAAGCTTTCTTT. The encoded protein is CASSPRGRGEAFF.